This T cell receptor beta chain came from a study of blood T cells in healthy people across ages. The authors ran a second PCR of roughly 6 to 12 cycles using a sample-barcoded 5' primer and a J-beta primer mix. Paired-end reads containing CDR3 totaled no fewer than 2.5 million for each sample. TCRdb redid the calling of the 5' RACE reads with MiXCR, one entry per CDR3 protein. The table includes about 810,000 distinct CDR3 sequences, approximately 35% detected once. To note about this clonotype: As yet, its antigen is unknown.

Isolating PBMCs gave at least 6 million of these cells per sample. Extraction of total RNA produced a minimum of 5.5 micrograms from each sample. Germline lookup yields CDR1 MNHEY and CDR2 SVGAGI. V lost 6 bases and J 0 bases, leaving 13 bases between the germline ends. CDR3 length: 15 amino acids. Broader study findings: Long-lived and aged donors differed, with more naive CD4+ cells and higher diversity in the long-lived.

This TCR came from a man between 18 and 35 years old in good health. Sequences were obtained from blood. The chain is built from TRBV6-5 and TRBJ2-3, with D perhaps matching TRBD2 (5 bases). The CDR3 here is CASRRPGLSTDTQYF. CDR3 nucleotides: TGTGCCAGCAGACGCCCGGGGTTAAGCACAGATACGCAGTATTTT.